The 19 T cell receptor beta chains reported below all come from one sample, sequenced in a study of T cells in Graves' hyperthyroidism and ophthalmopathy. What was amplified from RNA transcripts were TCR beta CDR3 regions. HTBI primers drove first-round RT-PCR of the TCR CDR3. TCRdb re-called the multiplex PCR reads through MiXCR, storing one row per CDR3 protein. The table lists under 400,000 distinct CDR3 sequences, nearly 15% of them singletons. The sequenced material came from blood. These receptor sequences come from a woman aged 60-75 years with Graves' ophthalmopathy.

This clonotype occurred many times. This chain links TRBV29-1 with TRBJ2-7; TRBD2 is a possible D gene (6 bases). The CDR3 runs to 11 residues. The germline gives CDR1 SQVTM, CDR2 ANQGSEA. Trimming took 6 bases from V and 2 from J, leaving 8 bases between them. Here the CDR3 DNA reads TGCAGCGTGGCGGGAACCTACGAGCAGTACTTC. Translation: CSVAGTYEQYF.

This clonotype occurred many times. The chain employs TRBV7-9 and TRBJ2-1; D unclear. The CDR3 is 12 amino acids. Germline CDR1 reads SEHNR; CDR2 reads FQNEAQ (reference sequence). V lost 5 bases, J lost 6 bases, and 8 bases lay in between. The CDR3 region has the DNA TGTGCCAGCAGCCAGACCTCCAATGAGCAGTTCTTC. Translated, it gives CASSQTSNEQFF. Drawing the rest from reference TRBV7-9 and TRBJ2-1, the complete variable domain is DTGVSQNPRHKITKRGQNVTFRCDPISEHNRLYWYRQTLGQGPEFLTYFQNEAQLEKSRLLSDRFSAERPKGSFSTLEIQRTEQGDSAMYLCASSQTSNEQFFGPGTRLTVL.

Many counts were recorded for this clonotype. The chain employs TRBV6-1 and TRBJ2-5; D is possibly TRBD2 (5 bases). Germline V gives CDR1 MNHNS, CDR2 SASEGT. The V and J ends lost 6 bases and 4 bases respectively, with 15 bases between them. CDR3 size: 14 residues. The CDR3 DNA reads TGTGCCAGCAGGAGCTTGGGAGCGGTAGAGACCCAGTACTTC. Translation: CASRSLGAVETQYF.

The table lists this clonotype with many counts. For the CDR3, the DNA is TGTGCCATCAGTGACCCCCTGGGCAGCGGTGGTTACAATGAGCAGTTCTTC. Translating it yields CAISDPLGSGGYNEQFF. The V gene is TRBV10-3, the J gene TRBJ2-1, with D possibly being TRBD2 (5 bases). The length of the CDR3 is 17 residues. Germline CDR1 and CDR2: ENHRY and SYGVKD. Trimming removed 3 bases from V and 4 bases from J, with 19 bases in between.

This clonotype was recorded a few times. CDR3 protein: CASSGRGFYQETQYF. In nucleotides, the CDR3 is TGTGCCAGCAGCGGCAGGGGGTTCTACCAAGAGACCCAGTACTTC. The chain uses TRBV5-5 and TRBJ2-5; 7 positions match TRBD1. Trimming at V came to 4 bases and at J to 0 bases, leaving 6 bases not matched to a gene. The germline gives CDR1 SGHKS, CDR2 YYEKEE (reference sequence). The length of the CDR3 is 15 residues.

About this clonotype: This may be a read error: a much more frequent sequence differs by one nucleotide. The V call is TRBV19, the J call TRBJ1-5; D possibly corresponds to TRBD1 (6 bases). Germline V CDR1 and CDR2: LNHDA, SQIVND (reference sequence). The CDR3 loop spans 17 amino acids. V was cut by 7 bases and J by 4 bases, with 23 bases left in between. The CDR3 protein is CASTHRRGQPGNQPQHF. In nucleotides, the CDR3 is TGTGCCAGTACCCATAGGAGAGGACAGCCAGGAAATCAGCCCCAGCATTTT.

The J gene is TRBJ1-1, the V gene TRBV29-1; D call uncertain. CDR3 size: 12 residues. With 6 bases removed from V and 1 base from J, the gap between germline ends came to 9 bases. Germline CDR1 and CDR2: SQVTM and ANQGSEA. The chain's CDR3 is CSVNRKNTEAFF. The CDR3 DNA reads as TGCAGCGTGAACAGAAAGAACACTGAAGCTTTCTTT.

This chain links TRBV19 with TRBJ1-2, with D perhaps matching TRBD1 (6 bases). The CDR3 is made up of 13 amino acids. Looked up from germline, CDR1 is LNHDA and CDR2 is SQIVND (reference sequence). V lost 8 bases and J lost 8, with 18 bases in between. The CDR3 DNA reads TGTGCCAGTCTGAGCAGGGGAGAAGAGGGCTACACCTTC. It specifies CASLSRGEEGYTF.

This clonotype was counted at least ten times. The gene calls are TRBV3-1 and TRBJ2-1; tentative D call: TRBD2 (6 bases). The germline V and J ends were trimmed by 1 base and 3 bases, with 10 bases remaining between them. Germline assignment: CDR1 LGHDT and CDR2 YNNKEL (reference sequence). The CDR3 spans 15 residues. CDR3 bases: TGTGCCAGCAGCCAAGGCGACGGGAGCTACAATGAGCAGTTCTTC. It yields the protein CASSQGDGSYNEQFF.

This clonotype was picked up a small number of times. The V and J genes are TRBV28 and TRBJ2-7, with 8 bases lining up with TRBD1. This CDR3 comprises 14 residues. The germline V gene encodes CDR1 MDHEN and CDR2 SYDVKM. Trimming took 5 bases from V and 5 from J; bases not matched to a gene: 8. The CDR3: CASSIPGGYDEQYF. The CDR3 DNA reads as TGTGCCAGCAGTATCCCAGGGGGCTACGACGAGCAGTACTTC.

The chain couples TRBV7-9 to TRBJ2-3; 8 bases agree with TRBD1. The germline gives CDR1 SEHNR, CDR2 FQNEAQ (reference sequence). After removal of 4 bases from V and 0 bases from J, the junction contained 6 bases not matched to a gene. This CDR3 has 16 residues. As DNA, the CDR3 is TGTGCCAGCAGCTCCGGACAGGGCGGGAGCACAGATACGCAGTATTTT. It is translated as CASSSGQGGSTDTQYF.

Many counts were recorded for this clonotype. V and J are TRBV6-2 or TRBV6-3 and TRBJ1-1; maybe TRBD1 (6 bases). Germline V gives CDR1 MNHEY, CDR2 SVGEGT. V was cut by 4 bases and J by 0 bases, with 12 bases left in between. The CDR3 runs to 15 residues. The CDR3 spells CASSLDRILNTEAFF. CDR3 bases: TGTGCCAGCAGTTTGGACAGAATATTGAACACTGAAGCTTTCTTT.

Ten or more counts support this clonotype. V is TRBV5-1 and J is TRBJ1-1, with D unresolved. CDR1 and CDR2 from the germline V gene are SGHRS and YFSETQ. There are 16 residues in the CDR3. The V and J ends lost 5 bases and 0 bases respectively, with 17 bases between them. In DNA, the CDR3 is TGCGCCAGCAGTTCCCAACTGACGGGCATGAACACTGAAGCTTTCTTT. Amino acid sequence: CASSSQLTGMNTEAFF.

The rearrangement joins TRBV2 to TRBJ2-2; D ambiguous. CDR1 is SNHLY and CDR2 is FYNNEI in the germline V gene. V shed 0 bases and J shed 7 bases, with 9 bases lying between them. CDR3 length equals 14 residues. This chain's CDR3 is CASSEALVVGELFF. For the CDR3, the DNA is TGTGCCAGCAGTGAAGCGCTAGTGGTCGGGGAGCTGTTTTTT.

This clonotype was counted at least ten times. The CDR3: CSVADSFSNTGELFF. The CDR3 region has the DNA TGCAGCGTTGCTGACAGTTTTTCGAACACCGGGGAGCTGTTTTTT. The V gene is TRBV29-1, the J gene TRBJ2-2; weak D call: TRBD1 (5 bases). Trimming left V 4 bases short and J 0 bases short, with 12 bases between. The CDR3 is 15 amino acids. The germline V gene encodes CDR1 SQVTM and CDR2 ANQGSEA.

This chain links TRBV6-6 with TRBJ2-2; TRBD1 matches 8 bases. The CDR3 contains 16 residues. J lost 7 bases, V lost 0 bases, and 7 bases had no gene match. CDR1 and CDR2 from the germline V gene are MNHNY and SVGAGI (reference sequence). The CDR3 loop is CASSYSDREEYGELFF. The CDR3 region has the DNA TGTGCCAGCAGTTACTCGGACAGGGAGGAATACGGGGAGCTGTTTTTT.

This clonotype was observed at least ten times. The DNA for the CDR3 is TGTGCCAGCAGTCCAACCGGGACGGCGAACACCGGGGAGCTGTTTTTT. Protein product: CASSPTGTANTGELFF. V and J are TRBV12-3 or TRBV12-4 and TRBJ2-2, with D possibly being TRBD1 or TRBD2 (5 bases each). The CDR3 is made up of 16 amino acids. The ends were cut back, 5 bases at V and 0 bases at J, with 13 bases in the middle.

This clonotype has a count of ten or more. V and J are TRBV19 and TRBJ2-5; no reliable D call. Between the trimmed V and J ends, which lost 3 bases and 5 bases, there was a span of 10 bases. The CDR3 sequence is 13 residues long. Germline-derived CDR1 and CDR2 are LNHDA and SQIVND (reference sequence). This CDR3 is CASSISSVETQYF. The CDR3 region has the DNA TGTGCCAGTAGTATTTCGTCGGTGGAGACCCAGTACTTC.

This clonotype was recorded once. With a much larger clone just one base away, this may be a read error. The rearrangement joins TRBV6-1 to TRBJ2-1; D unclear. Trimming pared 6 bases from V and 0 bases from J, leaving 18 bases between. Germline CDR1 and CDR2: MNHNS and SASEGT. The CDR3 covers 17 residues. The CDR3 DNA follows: TGTGCCAGCAGCGGCCGCGCTAGACCCAGCTCCTACAATGAGCAGTTCTTC. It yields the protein CASSGRARPSSYNEQFF.